The 25 T cell receptor beta chains below were found in one sample sequenced in a study of blood T cell repertoires in COVID-19 (dated by TCRdb to the early 2020s). Receptor amplification or capture employed the immunoSEQ multiplex PCR assay. This immuneACCESS table, as held by TCRdb, lists in-frame sequences with V and J called but not all clones. Of the missing ones, under half trace to an unresolved V gene in checked studies; the others have no known cause. The sample includes about 320,000 clones, with 90% to 95% observed a single time. The ten largest clones capture roughly 3.9% of the sample. The sample taken for sequencing was PBMCs or T cells enriched from blood (not recorded which). These receptors were collected from a woman aged 25 to 39 who had been exposed to COVID-19.

The rearrangement joins TRBV6-2 or TRBV6-3 to TRBJ2-5; 8 bases align to TRBD2. V lost 3 bases to trimming and J lost 1 base; unmatched junction nucleotides: 7. This CDR3 comprises 16 residues. CDR1 is MNHEY and CDR2 is SVGEGT in the germline V gene. The CDR3 DNA sequence: TGTGCCAGCAGTTATTCGTCGGGGGGGGTCCAAGAGACCCAGTACTTC. Protein sequence: CASSYSSGGVQETQYF.

The chain has TRBV12-3 or TRBV12-4 and TRBJ1-4; D remains ambiguous. The CDR3 length is 13 residues. The V end was cut by 8 bases, the J end by 7 bases, with 14 bases between. The CDR3 reads CASGGTVIEKLFF. In DNA form, the CDR3 reads TGTGCCAGCGGAGGCACGGTAATTGAAAAACTGTTTTTT.

The chain joins TRBV20-1 to TRBJ2-3; a weak D match, TRBD1 (5 bases). The germline V and J ends were trimmed by 4 bases and 4 bases, with 6 bases remaining between them. Germline V gene sequence: CDR1 DFQATT, CDR2 SNEGSKA (reference sequence). The CDR3 extends over 11 amino acids. CDR3 sequence: CSAIRADTQYF. The CDR3 DNA reads as TGCAGTGCTATCAGGGCAGATACGCAGTATTTT.

The chain employs TRBV4-1 and TRBJ1-1; D is uncertain. There are 15 residues in the CDR3. Germline values: CDR1 MGHRA, CDR2 YSYEKL. V shed 2 bases and J shed 5 bases, with 15 bases lying between them. CDR3 loop: CASSQIPGARTEAFF. DNA for the CDR3: TGCGCCAGCAGCCAAATCCCGGGAGCGCGGACTGAAGCTTTCTTT.

The V gene is TRBV9, the J gene TRBJ2-3; D may be TRBD2 (6 bases). This CDR3 is built from 14 residues. Germline V CDR1 and CDR2: SGDLS, YYNGEE. Deletions cut 2 bases from V and 11 bases from J, with 18 bases between. The CDR3 region is CASSVAAGPGKQYF. The DNA for the CDR3 is TGTGCCAGCAGCGTCGCCGCGGGACCCGGAAAGCAGTATTTT.

This clone was counted only a few times. This chain links TRBV29-1 with TRBJ1-2, with TRBD1 identical over 8 bases. V was pared by 4 bases and J by 7 bases, with 2 bases of the junction left unmatched. The germline V gene encodes CDR1 SQVTM and CDR2 ANQGSEA. The CDR3 contains 11 residues. CDR3 residues: CSVAQGAGYTF. The CDR3 nucleotides are TGCAGCGTTGCTCAGGGGGCTGGCTACACCTTC. The variable domain in full, with the rest retrieved from reference TRBV29-1 and TRBJ1-2, is SAVISQKPSRDICQRGTSLTIQCQVDSQVTMMFWYRQQPGQSLTLIATANQGSEATYESGFVIDKFPISRPNLTFSTLTVSNMSPEDSSIYLCSVAQGAGYTFGSGTRLTVV.

This clone was seen only once. The chain uses TRBV5-1 and TRBJ1-2, with TRBD1 as a possible D gene (6 bases). V was cut by 7 bases and J by 4 bases, with 14 bases left in between. CDR1 and CDR2 (germline): SGHRS, YFSETQ. The CDR3 is 13 amino acids. The CDR3 DNA reads TGCGCCAGCCGGCCCGGGACACCCTATGGCTACACCTTC. Protein sequence: CASRPGTPYGYTF. The full variable domain, with the rest looked up from reference TRBV5-1 and TRBJ1-2, is KAGVTQTPRYLIKTRGQQVTLSCSPISGHRSVSWYQQTPGQGLQFLFEYFSETQRNKGNFPGRFSGRQFSNSRSEMNVSTLELGDSALYLCASRPGTPYGYTFGSGTRLTVV.

The rearrangement joins TRBV4-1 to TRBJ1-3; D possibly corresponds to TRBD1 (5 bases). Trimming took off 1 base at V and 4 bases at J, with 11 bases between the two ends. The germline V gene has CDR1 MGHRA and CDR2 YSYEKL. The CDR3 has 15 amino acids. Here the CDR3 reads CASSQGSQGGNTIYF. In DNA, the CDR3 is TGCGCCAGCAGCCAAGGGTCGCAGGGAGGAAACACCATATATTTT.

This clone was recorded once. This chain joins TRBV3-1 (or the pseudogene TRBV3-2) and TRBJ2-1; D remains unclear. Trimming removed 3 bases at V and 9 bases at J, with 12 bases between. From germline, CDR1 is LGHDT and CDR2 YNNKEL (reference sequence). The CDR3 is 13 amino acids. Here the CDR3 reads CASSQTGGGEQFF. CDR3 sequence (DNA): TGTGCCAGCAGCCAGACTGGTGGTGGTGAGCAGTTCTTC.

The chain recombines TRBV4-1 with TRBJ1-2; D possibly corresponds to TRBD1 (5 bases). The V end was cut by 3 bases, the J end by 2 bases, with 16 bases between. The CDR3 has 16 residues. Germline CDR1 is MGHRA and CDR2 is YSYEKL. The CDR3 protein is CASSQTGGQGNYGYTF. As DNA, the CDR3 is TGCGCCAGCAGCCAGACCGGCGGTCAGGGCAACTATGGCTACACCTTC.

The chain carries TRBV13 and TRBJ1-3; 7 bases are shared with TRBD1. After removal of 5 bases from V and 3 bases from J, the junction contained 13 bases not matched to a gene. Germline loops: CDR1 PRHDT, CDR2 FYEKMQ (reference sequence). This CDR3 comprises 17 residues. CDR3 nucleotide sequence: TGTGCCAGCAGCCCTCTGGGACAGCGGTCGGGTGGAAACACCATATATTTT. Translated: CASSPLGQRSGGNTIYF.

V and J are TRBV7-2 and TRBJ1-2, with 9 positions matching TRBD1. The CDR3 extends over 16 amino acids. The V gene's germline CDR1 is SGHTA and CDR2 FQGNSA. After removal of 4 bases from V and 5 bases from J, the junction contained 11 bases not matched to a gene. This CDR3 reads CASSSRQGGEKYGYTF. DNA of the CDR3: TGTGCCAGCAGCTCTAGACAGGGGGGTGAGAAGTATGGCTACACCTTC.

This clone has just a few counts. V gene TRBV2 combines with J gene TRBJ1-1; a possible D gene is TRBD1 (6 bases). CDR1 SNHLY and CDR2 FYNNEI come from the germline V gene. Trimming left V 8 bases short and J 5 bases short, with 18 bases between. The CDR3 has 14 residues. As DNA, the CDR3 is TGTGCCAGCGCCGAAGGGGGAATGGGGACTGAAGCTTTCTTT. It yields the protein CASAEGGMGTEAFF.

For the CDR3, the DNA is TGTGCCAGCAGCGTAGGTTCAGAGGTCGTTCCCTACGAGCAGTACTTC. This encodes CASSVGSEVVPYEQYF. The chain uses TRBV9 and TRBJ2-7; no clear D gene. Germline CDR1 and CDR2: SGDLS and YYNGEE. This CDR3 is built from 16 residues. With 0 bases removed from V and 2 bases from J, the gap between germline ends came to 15 bases.

The rearrangement uses TRBV7-9 and TRBJ1-1, with 7 bases lining up with TRBD1. The CDR3 totals 14 residues. CDR1 SEHNR and CDR2 FQNEAQ come from the germline V gene (reference sequence). V lost 5 bases to trimming and J lost 1 base; unmatched junction nucleotides: 4. Here the CDR3 reads CASSEQGTNTEAFF. The CDR3 coding sequence is TGTGCCAGCAGCGAACAGGGGACGAACACTGAAGCTTTCTTT.

The genes are TRBV19 and TRBJ2-4, with TRBD2 as a possible D gene (5 bases). Per germline, CDR1 LNHDA and CDR2 SQIVND (reference sequence). The CDR3 runs to 15 residues. Trimming took off 0 bases at V and 8 bases at J, with 14 bases between the two ends. As DNA, the CDR3 is TGTGCCAGTAGTATAGAAGGGCCCTACGGGGACATTCAGTACTTC. Translation: CASSIEGPYGDIQYF.

CDR3 residues: CASSPQADLSYEQYF. In DNA, the CDR3 is TGTGCCAGCTCACCACAAGCGGACCTGAGCTACGAGCAGTACTTC. The chain recombines TRBV18 with TRBJ2-7; D is possibly TRBD2 (5 bases). Trimming took off 1 base at V and 3 bases at J, with 13 bases between the two ends. Germline V CDR1 and CDR2: KGHSH, LQKENI. This CDR3 is built from 15 residues.

V is TRBV16 and J is TRBJ2-1; 7 positions match TRBD1. Germline V gives CDR1 KGHSY, CDR2 FQNENV. The junction had 4 bases not matched to a gene; V was cut back by 5 bases and J by 6 bases. The CDR3 is made up of 13 amino acids. CDR3 in amino acids: CASSNPGGNEQFF. The CDR3 nucleotides read TGTGCCAGCAGCAACCCAGGGGGCAATGAGCAGTTCTTC.

The chain employs TRBV4-1 and TRBJ1-5; the D gene is possibly TRBD1 (6 bases). Germline CDR1 reads MGHRA; CDR2 reads YSYEKL. This CDR3 has 15 amino acids. Trimming stripped 4 bases from V and 6 bases from J, with 16 bases between. The CDR3 coding sequence is TGCGCCAGCAGCCCGGGAGGGGGGAGAGTTCAGCCCCAGCATTTT. Translated: CASSPGGGRVQPQHF.

The J gene is TRBJ1-5, the V gene TRBV6-4; D uncertain. V was pared by 5 bases and J by 9 bases, with 17 bases between. Germline lookup yields CDR1 MRHNA and CDR2 SNTAGT. CDR3 length: 14 residues. This CDR3 is CASSSEAGRGPQHF. In DNA form, the CDR3 reads TGTGCCAGCAGTTCAGAGGCGGGTCGGGGGCCCCAGCATTTT.

This chain links TRBV25-1 with TRBJ2-1, with a tentative D call TRBD2 (7 bases). Trimming pared 7 bases from V and 4 bases from J, leaving 26 bases between. The CDR3 is 18 amino acids. Germline-derived CDR1 and CDR2 are MGHDK and SYGVNS. The CDR3 loop reads CASNRRTKRGAVYNEQFF. The CDR3, as DNA: TGTGCCAGCAACCGGAGGACAAAACGGGGGGCAGTTTACAATGAGCAGTTCTTC. Complete variable domain (other parts from reference TRBV25-1 and TRBJ2-1): EADIYQTPRYLVIGTGKKITLECSQTMGHDKMYWYQQDPGMELHLIHYSYGVNSTEKGDLSSESTVSRIRTEHFPLTLESARPSHTSQYLCASNRRTKRGAVYNEQFFGPGTRLTVL.

The chain recombines TRBV4-1 with TRBJ2-3; the match to TRBD1 covers 7 bases. CDR1 and CDR2 (germline): MGHRA, YSYEKL. The CDR3 covers 14 residues. J lost 2 bases, V lost 4 bases, and 3 bases had no gene match. The CDR3: CASSRDRNTDTQYF. CDR3 coding DNA: TGCGCCAGCAGCCGGGACAGAAACACAGATACGCAGTATTTT.

The J gene is TRBJ1-3, the V gene TRBV3-1 (or the pseudogene TRBV3-2); TRBD1 matches at 8 bases. The germline CDR1 and CDR2 sequences are LGHDT and YNNKEL (reference sequence). The CDR3 spans 15 residues. V lost 0 bases and J lost 6; bases outside the gene matches: 4. The CDR3: CASSQDPGGKNTIYF. Here the CDR3 DNA reads TGTGCCAGCAGCCAAGACCCAGGGGGCAAAAACACCATATATTTT.

The chain joins TRBV9 to TRBJ2-2; unclear D gene. The CDR3 spans 14 residues. Germline lookup yields CDR1 SGDLS and CDR2 YYNGEE. The V end was cut by 0 bases, the J end by 6 bases, with 9 bases between. The CDR3 is CASSVVTPPGELFF. The CDR3 DNA reads as TGTGCCAGCAGCGTAGTGACTCCGCCCGGGGAGCTGTTTTTT.

V is TRBV5-1 and J is TRBJ2-5; D uncertain. The CDR3 has 13 residues. Trimming removed 0 bases from V and 5 bases from J, with 8 bases in between. Germline assignment: CDR1 SGHRS and CDR2 YFSETQ. The CDR3: CASSLAAVETQYF. The DNA for the CDR3 is TGCGCCAGCAGCTTGGCCGCGGTTGAGACCCAGTACTTC.